This T cell receptor (beta chain) was observed in a study of Ad26.COV2.S vaccination and SARS-CoV-2 variants. Data came from immunoSEQ multiplex PCR; TCRdb stores just in-frame clones and leaves some out. This table has hundreds of thousands of clones, 89% appearing once. Treatment denoted: about 20 received Ad26.COV2.S at low or high dose, single or two shots; roughly five received placebo; per-sample allocation not given. Collection of samples fell on day 63 after the first vaccine or placebo injection. V was trimmed by 0 bases and J by 3 bases, leaving 17 bases between them. From germline, CDR1 is LNHNV and CDR2 YYDKDF (reference sequence). This CDR3 has 17 residues.

V and J are TRBV15 and TRBJ1-1; no reliable D call. This specimen consisted of peripheral blood, obtained in a trial of Ad26.COV2.S vaccine versus placebo. This TCR was recovered from a person between 18 and 65 years old who received the Ad26.COV2.S COVID-19 vaccine or a placebo. The DNA for the CDR3 is TGTGCCACCAGCAGAGACCCCGCTTACACCGGGGACACTGAAGCTTTCTTT. Protein product: CATSRDPAYTGDTEAFF.